This T cell receptor (beta chain) was sequenced during a study of T cell changes during pregnancy in multiple sclerosis (dated by TCRdb to 2018 to 2020). Regarding the complete study: The study examined how the T cell repertoire changed over the course of pregnancy in women with multiple sclerosis.

Inclusive of the bounding cysteine and phenylalanine, the CDR3 is 12 residues long. The read is trimmed to its CDR3 DNA, 36 bases read in frame from base 1. The germline V gene sets CDR1 to SGHNT and CDR2 to YENEEA. V and J lose 5 bases and 3 bases, and a span of 7 bases separates them. As to this clone: The clone's antigen remains unknown. The input lacks base qualities; no much larger clone sits a single base away.

Libraries came from the immunoSEQ multiplex PCR assay. TCRdb took over this immuneACCESS table, retaining in-frame rearrangements with V and J assigned. Such tables are incomplete; in checked studies, under half of the missing clones stem from an unresolved V gene, and the remainder is unexplained. A total of about 39,000 clones appear in this sample, 94% of them only once. About 1.7% of the sample rests with the top ten. This specimen was peripheral blood, taken in the third trimester of pregnancy. The sequence came from a female donor with multiple sclerosis, enrolled in a pregnancy study. Rearrangement joined TRBV11-3 to TRBJ2-5, with a weak D call of TRBD2 (6 bases match). CDR3 protein: CASSPGEETQYF. At the DNA level, the sequence is TGTGCCAGCAGCCCGGGGGAAGAGACCCAGTACTTC.